This entry is about one TCR beta chain. This entry comes from a study of blood T cell repertoires in COVID-19. At the level of the study: COVID-19 samples from acute and convalescent phases originated in the United States, Italy and Spain. PBMCs, B-cell-depleted T cells, or T cells were the source of the cDNA or gDNA that made up the material.

Trimming left V 10 bases short and J 0 bases short, with 18 bases between. Germline CDR1 and CDR2: SNHLY and FYNNEI. This CDR3 comprises 16 residues. Original methodology: Amplification from reference gene primers served as the basis for estimated nucleated cell counts. Profiling relied on immunoSEQ multiplex PCR, and the TCRdb table lists in-frame clones only, not all of them. V, J and clone size were drawn from that table, and D and trimming were deduced from the DNA. The sample lists tens of thousands of clones; 86% were seen once. The receptor was derived from a man at least 80 years old with acute or convalescent COVID-19. The rearrangement joins TRBV2 to TRBJ2-2, with D perhaps matching TRBD1 (6 bases). Sequenced material: peripheral blood. CDR3 region: CAILSGAISNTGELFF. The CDR3 nucleotides read TGTGCCATCCTCTCAGGGGCTATCTCGAACACCGGGGAGCTGTTTTTT.